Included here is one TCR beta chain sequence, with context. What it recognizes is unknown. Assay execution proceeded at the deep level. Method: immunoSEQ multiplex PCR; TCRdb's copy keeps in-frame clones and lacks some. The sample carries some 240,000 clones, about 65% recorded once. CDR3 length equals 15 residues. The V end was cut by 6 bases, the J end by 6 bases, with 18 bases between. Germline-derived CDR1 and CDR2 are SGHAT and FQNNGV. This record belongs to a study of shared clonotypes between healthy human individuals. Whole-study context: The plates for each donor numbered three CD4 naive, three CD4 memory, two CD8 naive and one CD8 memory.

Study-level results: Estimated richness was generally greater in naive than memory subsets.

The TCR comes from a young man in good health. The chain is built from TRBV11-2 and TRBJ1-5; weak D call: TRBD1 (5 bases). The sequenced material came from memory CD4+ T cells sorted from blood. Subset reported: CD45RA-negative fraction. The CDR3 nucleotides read TGTGCCAGCAGTCGAAACCCGGGGGTGGGTCAGCCCCAGCATTTT. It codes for CASSRNPGVGQPQHF.